These 9 T cell receptor beta chains share one sample of origin, sequenced in a study of blood T cell repertoires in COVID-19. TCRdb keeps only in-frame clones here, not all; method: immunoSEQ multiplex PCR. The profile shows fewer than 300,000 clones, about 91% of them singletons. The sequenced sample consisted of peripheral blood. These receptors were obtained from a person aged 18 to 30 with COVID-19, enrolled during active disease.

This clone has just a few counts. Other DNA variants within this sample encode the same CDR3. The chain combines TRBV28 with TRBJ2-3, with a tentative D call TRBD2 (6 bases). Germline assignment: CDR1 MDHEN and CDR2 SYDVKM. Trimming removed 5 bases from V and 5 bases from J, with 14 bases in between. This CDR3 is 14 amino acids long. CDR3 loop: CASSPRGGLDTQYF. CDR3 in DNA: TGTGCCAGCAGTCCCCGGGGAGGTCTAGATACGCAGTATTTT.

The gene calls are TRBV5-6 and TRBJ2-5, with D uncertain. The CDR3 has 13 amino acids. Germline V lookup: CDR1 SGHDT, CDR2 YYEEEE. Trimming removed 1 base from V and 5 bases from J, with 9 bases in between. This CDR3 is CASSLSVSETQYF. The CDR3 DNA sequence: TGTGCCAGCAGCTTGTCTGTTTCGGAGACCCAGTACTTC.

The chain employs TRBV5-1 and TRBJ2-1, with D possibly TRBD2 on 6 matching bases. The CDR3 sequence is 14 residues long. With 2 bases removed from V and 9 bases from J, the gap between germline ends came to 15 bases. Germline loops: CDR1 SGHRS, CDR2 YFSETQ. CDR3 DNA sequence: TGCGCCAGCAGCTTCCCCGGGACTCTCGGTGAGCAGTTCTTC. Translated: CASSFPGTLGEQFF.

V gene TRBV28 combines with J gene TRBJ2-7; TRBD2 might be the D (6 bases). The V gene lost 10 bases and the J gene lost 5 bases, with 18 bases spanning the gap. Germline CDR1 reads MDHEN; CDR2 reads SYDVKM. This CDR3 spans 13 amino acids. The CDR3 DNA follows: TGTGCCATCTTCGGGAGTGGCGGCAACGAGCAGTACTTC. The encoded protein is CAIFGSGGNEQYF.

The rearrangement uses TRBV21-1 and TRBJ1-5. TRBV21-1 is a listed pseudogene. There are 14 residues in the CDR3. The CDR3 sequence: CASSKGRGNQPQHF. In DNA, the CDR3 is TGTGCCAGCAGCAAGGGGAGGGGCAATCAGCCCCAGCATTTT.

This chain uses TRBV11-2 with TRBJ1-6, with 9 bases fitting TRBD1. V was pared by 4 bases and J by 2 bases, with 12 bases of the junction left unmatched. The CDR3 runs 19 residues. From germline, CDR1 is SGHAT and CDR2 FQNNGV. CDR3 DNA sequence: TGTGCCAGCAGCTCCTCAGACAGGGGGAGAGGGCCCTATAATTCACCCCTCCACTTT. This sequence encodes CASSSSDRGRGPYNSPLHF.

J is TRBJ2-3 and V is TRBV28; 9 bases match TRBD1. Germline CDR1 MDHEN, CDR2 SYDVKM. Losses at the gene ends were 6 bases for V and 6 bases for J; bases not matched to a gene: 13. The CDR3 runs to 16 residues. The CDR3: CASRWTGEAVLDTQYF. The CDR3 DNA reads as TGTGCCAGCAGGTGGACAGGGGAGGCCGTCTTGGATACGCAGTATTTT.

The V call is TRBV13, the J call TRBJ2-7; 10 positions agree with TRBD1. The J segment lost 2 bases and the V segment lost 0 bases, leaving 4 bases of the junction unmatched. The V gene's germline CDR1 is PRHDT and CDR2 FYEKMQ (reference sequence). The CDR3 covers 16 residues. The CDR3 region has the DNA TGTGCCAGCAGCTTAGGATTCGGACAGGGGGCCTACGAGCAGTACTTC. This encodes CASSLGFGQGAYEQYF.

The chain has TRBV10-3 and TRBJ2-2; TRBD2 matches 8 bases. Germline V gene sequence: CDR1 ENHRY, CDR2 SYGVKD. The trim removed 7 bases at V and 7 bases at J, leaving 5 bases unmatched. The CDR3 has 13 amino acids. The CDR3 sequence is CAIKAGVVGELFF. The CDR3 nucleotides are TGTGCCATCAAAGCGGGAGTGGTCGGGGAGCTGTTTTTT.